These T cell receptor beta chains were read from a single sample in a study of neoadjuvant anti-PD-1 for oral cavity cancer. Some clones are missing from TCRdb's copy, which holds only in-frame ones; the method was immunoSEQ multiplex PCR. Of about 68,000 clones listed, around 83% were seen once; the top ten hold roughly 3.4%. This sample comprised PBMCs, obtained after nivolumab (anti-PD-1) treatment. These receptor sequences come from a person aged 40 to 85 with oral cavity squamous cell carcinoma. Each CDR3 is given with its conserved first and last residue. A D gene is named only where the DNA matches it firmly. The size entry is marked missing in some rows and otherwise reads once, few, many or a size class.

J gene | V gene | D gene | clone size | CDR3 protein | CDR3 DNA
TRBJ1-5 | TRBV4-1 | . | . | CASSQDRQGSQPQHF | TGCGCCAGCAGCCAAGATCGGCAGGGTTCCCAGCCCCAGCATTTT
TRBJ1-5 | TRBV6-5 | . | . | CASSYSEGGQPQHF | TGTGCCAGCAGTTATTCCGAAGGGGGACAGCCCCAGCATTTT
TRBJ1-5 | TRBV25-1 | . | . | CASSEWTDNQPQHF | TGTGCCAGCAGTGAATGGACGGACAATCAGCCCCAGCATTTT
TRBJ2-7 | TRBV27 | TRBD2 | . | CASRGLAGTFAEQYF | TGTGCCAGCAGGGGACTAGCGGGGACCTTCGCCGAGCAGTACTTC
TRBJ2-7 | TRBV5-6 | . | . | CASSLLAGAAFREQYF | TGTGCCAGCAGCTTACTGGCGGGGGCGGCATTCCGGGAGCAGTACTTC
TRBJ2-1 | TRBV5-1 | TRBD2 | . | CASSLLRGGVYNEQFF | TGCGCCAGCAGCTTACTAAGGGGAGGGGTTTACAATGAGCAGTTCTTC
TRBJ2-1 | TRBV5-4 | TRBD1 | . | CASSLGQGYHNEQFF | TGTGCCAGCAGCCTAGGACAGGGGTACCACAATGAGCAGTTCTTC
TRBJ1-1 | TRBV6-4 | TRBD1 | . | CASSPDGTVNTEAFF | TGTGCCAGCAGTCCAGATGGGACAGTGAACACTGAAGCTTTCTTT
TRBJ2-3 | TRBV5-6 | . | . | CASSLAGAGHTDTQYF | TGTGCCAGCAGCTTGGCCGGGGCGGGGCACACAGATACGCAGTATTTT
TRBJ1-6 | TRBV2 | . | . | CASRESTQDGSPLHF | TGTGCCAGCAGGGAAAGTACTCAGGATGGGTCACCCCTCCACTTT
TRBJ1-5 | TRBV19 | . | . | CASSRGVGSNQPQHF | TGTGCCAGTAGTAGGGGCGTTGGGAGCAATCAGCCCCAGCATTTT
TRBJ1-2 | TRBV28 | . | . | CASSRSRTPNYGYTF | TGTGCCAGCAGTCGAAGCCGGACACCCAACTATGGCTACACCTTC
TRBJ2-3 | TRBV10-3 | . | once | CAISDSLGRADTQYF | TGTGCCATCAGTGATTCTCTGGGCCGGGCAGATACGCAGTATTTT
TRBJ2-5 | TRBV5-1 | . | . | CASSFSAVGETQYF | TGCGCCAGCAGCTTTTCGGCAGTAGGGGAGACCCAGTACTTC
TRBJ2-5 | TRBV14 | TRBD2 | . | CASSPRTSGSGWETQYF | TGTGCCAGCAGCCCCAGGACTAGCGGGAGCGGTTGGGAGACCCAGTACTTC
TRBJ2-3 | TRBV9 | TRBD2 | . | CASSVGGGRASTDTQYF | TGTGCCAGCAGCGTAGGGGGCGGGAGGGCTAGCACAGATACGCAGTATTTT
TRBJ1-4 | TRBV7-2 | TRBD1 | once | CASSFTGGGEKLFF | TGTGCCAGCAGCTTTACAGGGGGCGGTGAAAAACTGTTTTTT
TRBJ1-2 | TRBV7-9 | TRBD1 | few | CASSPSDREGSGYTF | TGTGCCAGCAGCCCCTCGGACAGGGAAGGAAGTGGCTACACCTTC
TRBJ1-4 | TRBV27 | . | . | CASSLDSGEAYEKLFF | TGTGCCAGCAGTCTCGACTCAGGGGAAGCCTACGAAAAACTGTTTTTT
TRBJ2-3 | TRBV6-6 | . | . | CASSSTDTQYF | TGTGCCAGCAGCTCCACAGATACGCAGTATTTT
TRBJ2-7 | TRBV6-5 | . | . | CASIRAAGIYEQYF | TGTGCCAGCATTAGGGCGGCGGGGATATACGAGCAGTACTTC
TRBJ1-3 | TRBV5-1 | TRBD1 | . | CASSLEGGRSGNTIYF | TGCGCCAGCAGCTTGGAAGGGGGCCGCTCTGGAAACACCATATATTTT
TRBJ2-7 | TRBV7-8 | . | . | CASSLGREAYEQYF | TGTGCCAGCAGCTTAGGCAGGGAGGCCTACGAGCAGTACTTC
TRBJ1-2 | TRBV7-9 | . | few | CASSPGVGERFERYTF | TGTGCCAGCAGCCCCGGGGTTGGGGAAAGGTTTGAGCGCTACACCTTC
TRBJ1-1 | TRBV27 | . | . | CASSQRAIRGTEAFF | TGTGCCAGCAGTCAACGGGCGATACGGGGGACTGAAGCTTTCTTT
TRBJ2-2 | TRBV10-3 | . | . | CAISVGNSYNTGELFF | TGTGCCATCAGTGTTGGGAACTCCTATAACACCGGGGAGCTGTTTTTT
TRBJ2-1 | TRBV7-9 | TRBD1 | . | CASSTLWTGITNNEQFF | TGTGCCAGCAGTACCCTTTGGACAGGGATAACGAACAATGAGCAGTTCTTC
TRBJ2-6 | TRBV2 | . | . | CASSAGHSGANVLTF | TGTGCCAGCAGTGCGGGGCACTCTGGGGCCAACGTCCTGACTTTC
TRBJ1-2 | TRBV7-9 | . | . | CASSVRQTGNGTRGYTF | TGTGCCAGCAGCGTACGCCAAACAGGGAATGGAACTCGTGGCTACACCTTC
TRBJ1-4 | TRBV28 | . | . | CASTSLAGFNEKLFF | TGTGCCAGCACCTCCTTGGCGGGATTTAATGAAAAACTGTTTTTT
TRBJ2-2 | TRBV27 | TRBD1 | . | CASSLDGTGRTGELFF | TGTGCCAGCAGTTTAGACGGGACAGGGCGGACCGGGGAGCTGTTTTTT
TRBJ2-7 | TRBV7-9 | TRBD1 | . | CASSSRDRVSYEQYF | TGTGCCAGCAGCTCCCGGGACAGGGTCTCCTACGAGCAGTACTTC
TRBJ1-4 | TRBV7-8 | . | once | CASSLRAGLYEKLFF | TGTGCCAGCAGCTTAAGGGCAGGGCTGTATGAAAAACTGTTTTTT
TRBJ2-1 | TRBV5-1 | TRBD2 | . | CASSLGLAGGKDEQFF | TGCGCCAGCAGCTTGGGACTAGCGGGAGGTAAGGATGAGCAGTTCTTC
TRBJ2-1 | TRBV19 | . | . | CASRKDYAGNEQFF | TGTGCCAGTAGGAAGGACTACGCTGGGAATGAGCAGTTCTTC
TRBJ1-2 | TRBV6-5 | TRBD1 | . | CASSYAAAGGNYGYTF | TGTGCCAGCAGTTACGCCGCGGCAGGGGGCAACTATGGCTACACCTTC
TRBJ1-1 | TRBV25-1 | TRBD1 | . | CASSEVAGTGATEAFF | TGTGCCAGCAGTGAAGTGGCCGGGACAGGGGCCACTGAAGCTTTCTTT
TRBJ2-1 | TRBV7-9 | TRBD2 | . | CASSLAGADNEQFF | TGTGCCAGCAGCTTGGCGGGAGCAGACAATGAGCAGTTCTTC
TRBJ1-1 | TRBV7-8 | . | . | CASSFSTGDTEAFF | TGTGCCAGCAGCTTTTCGACGGGCGACACTGAAGCTTTCTTT
TRBJ1-2 | TRBV6-1 | . | . | CASSENPSGYGYTF | TGTGCCAGCAGTGAGAACCCGTCCGGCTATGGCTACACCTTC
TRBJ1-1 | TRBV15 | . | once | CATSRDRMNTEAFF | TGTGCCACCAGCAGAGACCGAATGAACACTGAAGCTTTCTTT
TRBJ2-7 | TRBV6-1 | . | . | CGTTGNSYEQYF | TGTGGCACCACAGGTAATTCCTACGAGCAGTACTTC
TRBJ2-6 | TRBV11-2 | TRBD1 | . | CASSFTGGPGSGANVLTF | TGTGCCAGCAGCTTCACAGGGGGTCCAGGCTCTGGGGCCAACGTCCTGACTTTC
TRBJ2-5 | TRBV7-2 | TRBD2 | . | CASSPRLAGGQETQYF | TGTGCCAGCAGCCCCCGACTAGCGGGAGGACAAGAGACCCAGTACTTC
TRBJ2-2 | TRBV6-4 | TRBD2 | . | CASALAGDTGELFF | TGTGCCAGCGCGCTAGCGGGAGACACCGGGGAGCTGTTTTTT
TRBJ2-1 | TRBV11-2 | TRBD2 | . | CASSFQVAGSAEQFF | TGTGCCAGCAGTTTCCAAGTAGCGGGGTCGGCTGAGCAGTTCTTC
TRBJ2-7 | TRBV10-3 | . | . | CAISEELAASYEQYF | TGTGCCATCAGTGAGGAACTAGCAGCCTCCTACGAGCAGTACTTC
TRBJ1-1 | TRBV6-1 | . | . | CASSDGRSLGQRNTEAFF | TGTGCCAGCAGTGATGGGAGGAGTTTAGGCCAACGGAACACTGAAGCTTTCTTT
TRBJ1-2 | TRBV6-5 | . | . | CASSRIGGDNYGYTF | TGTGCCAGCAGTCGAATTGGGGGGGATAACTATGGCTACACCTTC
TRBJ2-7 | TRBV7-8 | TRBD2 | . | CASSSPSGLVVYEQYF | TGTGCCAGCAGCTCCCCCTCGGGACTAGTCGTGTACGAGCAGTACTTC
TRBJ1-3 | TRBV21-1 | . | . | CASSNPSGSSGNTIYF | TGTGCCAGCAGCAATCCCTCGGGAAGCTCTGGAAACACCATATATTTT
TRBJ1-1 | TRBV11-3 | . | . | CASSPGGGGLNTEAFF | TGTGCCAGCAGCCCAGGAGGGGGGGGCTTGAACACTGAAGCTTTCTTT
TRBJ2-7 | TRBV2 | . | . | CASSAEVYEQYF | TGTGCCAGCAGTGCGGAGGTCTACGAGCAGTACTTC
TRBJ2-7 | TRBV5-4 | TRBD2 | . | CASSLGLAGSTGEYF | TGTGCCAGCAGCTTGGGACTAGCGGGATCGACCGGGGAGTACTTC
TRBJ2-3 | TRBV11-2 | . | . | CASSLVGTQYF | TGTGCCAGCAGCTTAGTTGGTACGCAGTATTTT
TRBJ1-3 | TRBV6-6 | . | . | CASIWQSGNTIYF | TGTGCCAGCATTTGGCAGTCTGGAAACACCATATATTTT
TRBJ2-5 | TRBV16 | . | . | CASSQTRGGRTQYF | TGTGCCAGCAGCCAAACCAGAGGGGGGAGGACCCAGTACTTC
TRBJ1-1 | TRBV19 | . | . | CASSILGFTNTEAFF | TGTGCCAGTAGTATCCTTGGGTTCACGAACACTGAAGCTTTCTTT
TRBJ2-6 | TRBV5-5 | . | . | CASSPWIGAGANVLTF | TGTGCCAGCAGCCCTTGGATTGGGGCAGGGGCCAACGTCCTGACTTTC